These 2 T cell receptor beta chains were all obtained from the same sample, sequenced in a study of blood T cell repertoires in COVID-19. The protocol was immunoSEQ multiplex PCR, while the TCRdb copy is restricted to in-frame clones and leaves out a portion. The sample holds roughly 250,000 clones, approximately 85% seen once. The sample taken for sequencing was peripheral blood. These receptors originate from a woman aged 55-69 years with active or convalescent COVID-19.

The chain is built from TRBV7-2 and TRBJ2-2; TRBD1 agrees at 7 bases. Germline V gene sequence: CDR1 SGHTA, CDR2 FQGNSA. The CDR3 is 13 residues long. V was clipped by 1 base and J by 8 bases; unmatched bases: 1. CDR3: CASSLVRGGELFF. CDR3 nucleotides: TGTGCCAGCAGCTTAGTCAGGGGGGGGGAGCTGTTTTTT.

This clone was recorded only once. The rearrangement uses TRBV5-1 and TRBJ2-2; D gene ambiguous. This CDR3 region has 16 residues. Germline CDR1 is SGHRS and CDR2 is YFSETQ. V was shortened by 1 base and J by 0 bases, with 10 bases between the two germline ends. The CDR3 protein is CASSLTAQANTGELFF. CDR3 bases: TGCGCCAGCAGCTTGACAGCCCAGGCGAACACCGGGGAGCTGTTTTTT.